This TCR beta chain appears in the sequencing data of a study of post-analysis software for immune sequencing data (dated by TCRdb to 2014 to 2015). Background on the whole study: Disease courses on record covered relapsing-remitting, secondary progressive and progressive-relapsing multiple sclerosis, though some patients had no subtype annotation. The patient repertoires were set against 11 previously published healthy control repertoires from donors whose ages ranged from roughly 6 to 27 years. A subset of samples was prepared in parallel using single-end sample barcoding, then pooled and co-amplified after Illumina adapter ligation. Points the paper makes about the study in general: The control group was slightly older than the multiple sclerosis patient group. Direct clustering with F measure showed strong co-clustering of samples prepared in the same batch, prompting a batch-effect correction. Significantly lower normalized Chao1 diversity was found in multiple sclerosis patients than in controls, suggesting substantial peripheral T-cell clonal expansion. Roughly 5 TRBV segments, including TRBV5-6, TRBV5-1 and TRBV20-1, were significantly more frequent in patients than controls.

Library prep was done by PCR. Sequencing used an Illumina HiSeq 2500. Unique molecular identifiers were incorporated into TCR beta cDNA libraries to reduce PCR and sequencing biases. Around 500,000 cDNA molecules were obtained for every 1 to 10 million input T cells, so each molecule roughly corresponded to one T cell. The patient libraries were prepared and sequenced with the same protocol used for the earlier healthy control dataset. Samples belonging to the same batch were prepared together, multiplexed and sequenced on a shared HiSeq lane. The published analysis was carried out like this. MIGEC was used to process the raw barcoded reads, and molecular identifier groups with only a single read were discarded before consensus assembly and CDR3 extraction. Clonotype tables were post-analysed with VDJtools, normalizing diversity by down-sampling all datasets to the smallest sample size. Repertoire overlap clustering matched CDR3 amino acid but not nucleotide sequences to correct batch-related cross-sample contamination. TCRdb itself trimmed the public reads at Q25 with fastp, ran MiXCR and retained productive beta chains. Identical CDR3 proteins give one entry, which carries the most common genes and DNA. V and J calls and clone size were set by TCRdb, not the authors. The sample records 250,000 to 300,000 distinct CDR3 sequences, 30% to 45% of which are singletons. The ten top clones hold around 5% of the sample.

From its cysteine to its phenylalanine, the CDR3 spans 13 amino acids. The read is trimmed to its CDR3 DNA, 39 bases read in frame from base 1. TCR beta repertoires were profiled from peripheral blood of 13 young patients with multiple sclerosis to demonstrate the VDJtools post-analysis software. The patients with multiple sclerosis were children and adolescents between roughly 6 and 15 years of age. For this clonotype: Its antigen is unknown. Per-base quality was not reported, and no clone a single base away is much larger than it.

Sequenced sample: blood. This chain joins TRBV21-1 to TRBJ2-1; the D segment call TRBD2 is taken from the table without a DNA check. TRBV21-1 corresponds to a pseudogene. This sequence originates from a girl aged 5-17 years with multiple sclerosis. The sequenced DNA is TGTGCCACCCTAGCGGATTCCTACAATGAGCAGTTCTTC. It translates as CATLADSYNEQFF.